This TCR beta chain derives from a study of blood T cell repertoires in COVID-19. Across the whole study: Specimens from acute and convalescent COVID-19 originated in the United States, Italy and Spain. Nucleic acid was either cDNA or gDNA, and it came from T cells, B-cell-depleted T cells, or PBMCs.

Germline values: CDR1 LNHDA, CDR2 SQIVND (reference sequence). Deletions cut 7 bases from V and 4 bases from J, with 18 bases between. This CDR3 spans 15 amino acids. Authors' data handling: Nucleated cell counts were estimated from reference gene primer amplification. Assay: immunoSEQ multiplex PCR; the TCRdb copy retains only in-frame clones and omits some. V and J calls and clone size are those listed in that table; D and trimming were worked out from the DNA. In the table there are over 100,000 clones, about 87% of which are singletons. The clonotype originates from a man aged 45 to 65 with active COVID-19. The rearrangement links TRBV19 to TRBJ2-3; a weak D match, TRBD2 (5 bases). The specimen was peripheral blood. The CDR3 DNA sequence: TGTGCCAGTAATTTTCTTCGGGGAATGGCAGATACGCAGTATTTT. Translation: CASNFLRGMADTQYF.